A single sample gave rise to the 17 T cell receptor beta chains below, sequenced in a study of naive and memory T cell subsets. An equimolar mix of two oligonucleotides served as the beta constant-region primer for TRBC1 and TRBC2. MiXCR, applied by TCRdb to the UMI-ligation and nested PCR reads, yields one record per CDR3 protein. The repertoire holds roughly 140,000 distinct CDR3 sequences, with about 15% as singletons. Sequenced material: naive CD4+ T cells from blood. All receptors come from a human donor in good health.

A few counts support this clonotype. The CDR3 DNA follows: TGTGCCAGCAATCCGGGACGTAACTATGGCTACACCTTC. This codes for CASNPGRNYGYTF. V and J are TRBV12-3 or TRBV12-4 and TRBJ1-2; a weak D match, TRBD1 (5 bases). The CDR3 is made up of 13 amino acids. V was pared by 7 bases and J by 1 base, with 10 bases between.

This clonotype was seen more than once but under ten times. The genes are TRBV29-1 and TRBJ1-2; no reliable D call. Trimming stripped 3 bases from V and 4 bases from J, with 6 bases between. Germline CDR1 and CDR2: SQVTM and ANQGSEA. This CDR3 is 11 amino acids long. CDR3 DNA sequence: TGCAGCGTTGAGTCCGGCTATGGCTACACCTTC. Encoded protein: CSVESGYGYTF. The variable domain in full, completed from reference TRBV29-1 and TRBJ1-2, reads SAVISQKPSRDICQRGTSLTIQCQVDSQVTMMFWYRQQPGQSLTLIATANQGSEATYESGFVIDKFPISRPNLTFSTLTVSNMSPEDSSIYLCSVESGYGYTFGSGTRLTVV.

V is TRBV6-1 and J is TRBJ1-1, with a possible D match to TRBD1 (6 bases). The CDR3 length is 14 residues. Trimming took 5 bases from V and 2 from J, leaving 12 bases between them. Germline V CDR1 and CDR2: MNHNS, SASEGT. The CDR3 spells CASSTDRINTEAFF. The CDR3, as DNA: TGTGCCAGCAGTACCGACAGGATTAACACTGAAGCTTTCTTT.

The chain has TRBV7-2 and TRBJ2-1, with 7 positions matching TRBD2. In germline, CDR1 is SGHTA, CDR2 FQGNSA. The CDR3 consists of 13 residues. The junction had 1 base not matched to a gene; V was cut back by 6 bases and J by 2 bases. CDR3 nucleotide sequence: TGTGCCAGCAGGGGAGGGCCCTACAATGAGCAGTTCTTC. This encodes CASRGGPYNEQFF.

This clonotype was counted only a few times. CDR3 protein: CASTPRVGQPQHF. The DNA for the CDR3 is TGTGCCAGTACCCCCAGGGTGGGTCAGCCCCAGCATTTT. This rearrangement joins TRBV19 to TRBJ1-5; possible D gene TRBD1, 5 bases. CDR1 and CDR2 from the germline V gene are LNHDA and SQIVND (reference sequence). The V and J ends lost 7 bases and 6 bases respectively, with 13 bases between them. The CDR3 covers 13 residues.

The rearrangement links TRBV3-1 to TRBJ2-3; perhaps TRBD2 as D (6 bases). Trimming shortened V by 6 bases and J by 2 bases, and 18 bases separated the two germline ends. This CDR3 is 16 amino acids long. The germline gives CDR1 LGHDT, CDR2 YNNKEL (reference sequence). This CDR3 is CASRPFGGNFTDTQYF. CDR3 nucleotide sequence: TGTGCCAGCAGGCCCTTCGGAGGGAACTTCACAGATACGCAGTATTTT.

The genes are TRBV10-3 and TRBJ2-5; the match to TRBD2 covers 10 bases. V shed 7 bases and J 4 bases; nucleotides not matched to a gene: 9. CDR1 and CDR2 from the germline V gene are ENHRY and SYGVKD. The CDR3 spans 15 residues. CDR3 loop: CAIMNRTSGRETQYF. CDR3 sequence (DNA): TGTGCCATCATGAACCGGACTAGCGGCAGAGAGACCCAGTACTTC.

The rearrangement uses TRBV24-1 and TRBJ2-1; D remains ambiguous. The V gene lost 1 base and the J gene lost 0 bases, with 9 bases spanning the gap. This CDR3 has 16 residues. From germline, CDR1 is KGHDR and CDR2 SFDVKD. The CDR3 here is CATSDFGVSSYNEQFF. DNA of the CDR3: TGTGCCACCAGTGATTTTGGTGTTAGCTCCTACAATGAGCAGTTCTTC.

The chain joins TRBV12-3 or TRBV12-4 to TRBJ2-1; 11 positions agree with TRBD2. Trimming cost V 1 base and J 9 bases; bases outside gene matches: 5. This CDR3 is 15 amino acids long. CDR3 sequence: CASSLGTSGLGEQFF. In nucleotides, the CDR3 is TGTGCCAGCAGTTTAGGGACTAGCGGGTTGGGTGAGCAGTTCTTC.

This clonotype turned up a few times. CDR3 bases: TGCAGTGCTCCACGAGCGTGGGAGAGCTCCTACAATGAGCAGTTCTTC. Translating it yields CSAPRAWESSYNEQFF. The chain has TRBV20-1 and TRBJ2-1; possibly TRBD2 for D (5 bases). Trimming cost V 5 bases and J 0 bases, with 17 bases left between them. The CDR3 has 16 residues. Germline CDR1 and CDR2: DFQATT and SNEGSKA (reference sequence).

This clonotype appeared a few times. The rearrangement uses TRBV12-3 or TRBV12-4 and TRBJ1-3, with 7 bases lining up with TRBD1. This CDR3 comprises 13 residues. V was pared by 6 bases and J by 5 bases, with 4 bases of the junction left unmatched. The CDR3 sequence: CASSRDRRNTIYF. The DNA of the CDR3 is TGTGCCAGCAGCCGGGACAGACGAAACACCATATATTTT.

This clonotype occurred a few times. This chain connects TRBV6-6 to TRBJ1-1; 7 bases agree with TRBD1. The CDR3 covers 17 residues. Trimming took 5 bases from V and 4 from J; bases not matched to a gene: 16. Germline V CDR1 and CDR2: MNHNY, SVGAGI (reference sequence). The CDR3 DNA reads TGTGCCAGCAGTGTGGTAGACAGGGCCGGGGATAGCACTGAAGCTTTCTTT. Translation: CASSVVDRAGDSTEAFF.

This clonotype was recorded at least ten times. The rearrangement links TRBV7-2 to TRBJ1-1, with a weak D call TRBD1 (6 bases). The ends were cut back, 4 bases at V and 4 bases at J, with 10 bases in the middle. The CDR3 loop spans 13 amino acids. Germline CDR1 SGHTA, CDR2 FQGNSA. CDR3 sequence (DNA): TGTGCCAGCAGCTCCACAGGGATCACTGAAGCTTTCTTT. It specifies CASSSTGITEAFF.

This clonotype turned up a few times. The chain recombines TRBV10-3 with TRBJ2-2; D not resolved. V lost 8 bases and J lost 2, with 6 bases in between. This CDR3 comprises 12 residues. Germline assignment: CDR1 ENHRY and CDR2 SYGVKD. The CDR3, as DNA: TGTGCCATCGGCTCCAACACCGGGGAGCTGTTTTTT. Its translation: CAIGSNTGELFF.

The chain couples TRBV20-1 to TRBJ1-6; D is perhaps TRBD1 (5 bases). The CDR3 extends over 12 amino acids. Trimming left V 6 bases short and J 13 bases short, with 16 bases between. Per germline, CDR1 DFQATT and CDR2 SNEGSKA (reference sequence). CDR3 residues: CSARPDSPPLHF. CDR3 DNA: TGCAGTGCGCGCCCCGACAGCCCCCCCCTCCACTTT.

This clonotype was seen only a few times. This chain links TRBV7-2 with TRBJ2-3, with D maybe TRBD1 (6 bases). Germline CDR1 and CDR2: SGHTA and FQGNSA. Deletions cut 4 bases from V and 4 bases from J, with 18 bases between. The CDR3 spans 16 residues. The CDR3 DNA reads TGTGCCAGCAGCTCAGGGGTAGCCTTCCGCCCAGATACGCAGTATTTT. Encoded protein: CASSSGVAFRPDTQYF.

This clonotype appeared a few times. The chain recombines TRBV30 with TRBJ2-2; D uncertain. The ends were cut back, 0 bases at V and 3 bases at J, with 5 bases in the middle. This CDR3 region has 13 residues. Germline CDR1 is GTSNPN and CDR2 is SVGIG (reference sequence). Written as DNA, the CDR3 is TGTGCCTGGAGTGTTTCGGACACCGGGGAGCTGTTTTTT. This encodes CAWSVSDTGELFF.